This T cell receptor (beta chain) is from a study of cytomegalovirus exposure and HLA in healthy donors. Study-level results: In a later analysis, V- and J-gene trimming of beta chains associated with a DCLRE1C missense variant, replicated independently. The study labeled 150 or so TCR beta chains cytomegalovirus-associated. For most TCR beta V segments, an earlier analysis put the productive rate at about 87% or about 30% of the time.

Amplification used 60 Vbeta primers and 13 Jbeta primers. Sequencing used immunoSEQ multiplex PCR; TCRdb keeps in-frame clones, though not all of them. Here the sample spans over 55,000 clones, approximately 70% being singletons. In germline, CDR1 is MNHEY, CDR2 SVGAGI. Trimming removed 5 bases from V and 1 base from J, with 14 bases in between. This CDR3 region has 15 residues. About this clone itself: What it recognizes is unknown.

This chain connects TRBV6-5 to TRBJ1-1, with D maybe TRBD1 (6 bases). Sequenced: PBMCs. The TCR sequence derives from a woman in her forties or fifties in good health and CMV-seropositive. CDR3 coding DNA: TGTGCCAGCAGTACTGGGACACCACCGAACACTGAAGCTTTCTTT. Translating it yields CASSTGTPPNTEAFF.